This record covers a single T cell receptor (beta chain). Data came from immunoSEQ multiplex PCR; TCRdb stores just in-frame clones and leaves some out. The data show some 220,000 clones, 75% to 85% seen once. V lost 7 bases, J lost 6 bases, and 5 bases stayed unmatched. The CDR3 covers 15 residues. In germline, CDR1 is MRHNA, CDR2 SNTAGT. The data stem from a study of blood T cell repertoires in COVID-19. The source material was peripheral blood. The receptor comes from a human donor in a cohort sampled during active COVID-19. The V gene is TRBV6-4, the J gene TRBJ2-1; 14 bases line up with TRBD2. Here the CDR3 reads CASKRGTSGSNEQFF. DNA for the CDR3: TGTGCCAGCAAAAGAGGGACTAGCGGGAGCAATGAGCAGTTCTTC.